The entry that follows covers one T cell receptor (beta chain) sequence. Antigen specificity is unknown. The data were obtained in a study of T cell responses to AZD1222 COVID-19 vaccine. Whole-study findings and limits: Only after the peak T cell response were repertoires sampled. The number of AZD1222 recipients seropositive at baseline was only five to seven. Most donors were white British and more were female, and clonal diversity was possibly underestimated.

Assay: immunoSEQ multiplex PCR; the TCRdb copy retains only in-frame clones and omits some. The sample includes approximately 100,000 clones, around 85% of them seen just once. The clonotype was recovered from an adult who received the AZD1222 COVID-19 vaccine. This specimen consisted of peripheral blood, obtained 28 days after the second AZD1222 dose.

The CDR3 DNA sequence: TGTGCCTTCCACTCCCCCTCGGACAGTACCACAGATACGCAGTATTTT. Encoded protein: CAFHSPSDSTTDTQYF. The V call is TRBV7-9, the J call TRBJ2-3, with D possibly TRBD1 on 6 matching bases. The CDR3 runs 16 residues. Germline V CDR1 and CDR2: SEHNR, FQNEAQ (reference sequence). The V end was cut by 11 bases, the J end by 2 bases, with 23 bases between.